This TCR beta chain was observed in a study of OX40 agonist ivuxolimab in advanced cancers. In terms of the full investigation: Ivuxolimab was a fully human IgG2 agonistic monoclonal antibody targeting the costimulatory receptor OX40 (CD134). The paper reports the monotherapy dose-escalation portion (N of about 54 patients) of the phase I ivuxolimab trial. Of the roughly 51 patients in dose escalation, some 20 had hepatocellular carcinoma, some 15 had melanoma, 9 had renal cell carcinoma and 9 had head and neck cancer. In the dose-escalation cohort, roughly 82% of patients were male, and the mean age was 60 years with a range of roughly 20 to 80. Prior anti-PD-1, anti-PD-L1 or anti-CTLA-4 therapy was permitted, and 30% to 50% of dose-escalation patients had received checkpoint inhibitors. Intravenous ivuxolimab was administered to patients every 2 weeks at six dose levels: 0.01, 0.1, 0.3, 1.5, 3 and 10 mg/kg. Partial responses were achieved by three dose-escalation patients, of whom one had hepatocellular carcinoma and two had cutaneous melanoma. Peripheral TCRbeta sequencing was intended to test whether TCR sequence diversity was altered and clonal T-cell expansion was caused by ivuxolimab. General findings and caveats noted by the study authors: In the 0.1-3.0 mg/kg groups, partial responders had among the lowest normalized peripheral clonal expansion, particularly in CD8+ T cells. Low levels of normalized T-cell clonal expansion were also seen in some nonresponding patients. The antigen specificity of the clonally expanded peripheral T cells was not determined. At doses of 0.1 to 3.0 mg/kg, clonal expansion of both CD4+ and CD8+ blood T cells was observed from baseline to week 6. After ivuxolimab, CD8+ T cells had more expanded clones than CD4+ T cells on average.

For sequencing of the TCRbeta CDR3 region, genomic DNA was extracted from the sorted cells. The immunoSEQ Assay was used for sequencing of TCRbeta CDR3 regions. Held by TCRdb, this immuneACCESS table contains in-frame sequences only and omits some clones. Under half of the omission traces to an unresolved V gene where checked; the cause of the rest is unknown. In this sample the table shows tens of thousands of clones, 88% of which occur a single time. The top ten hold less than 20% of the sample. As for this clone: No antigen is known for it. Per-base quality was not reported, and no clone a single base away is much larger than it.

CDR1 and CDR2 are drawn from the germline V gene (reference sequence): MNHEY, SMNVEV. Trimming removed 6 bases from V and 2 bases from J, leaving 14 bases between the germline ends. Spanning cysteine to phenylalanine, the CDR3 consists of 15 amino acids. Left in the record is the CDR3 DNA by itself, 45 bases read in frame from the first base. Patients with autoimmune disease history or receiving systemic immunosuppression were excluded from the trial. Peripheral blood for TCR sequencing was drawn from every dose cohort at baseline, at cycle 4 day 1 and at cycle 7 day 1. Samples were obtained from an open-label, multicenter, first-in-human phase I dose-escalation trial of ivuxolimab. Adults with locally advanced or metastatic head and neck squamous cell, hepatocellular, melanoma or renal cell carcinoma were enrolled in the trial. Before TCR sequencing, CD4+ T cells and CD8+ T cells from peripheral blood were sorted into separate populations.

This clonotype was sampled from an adult with an advanced solid tumor such as melanoma, head and neck, liver or kidney cancer. This chain joins TRBV27 to TRBJ2-1; the D segment cannot be called with confidence. Material: CD4+ or CD8+ T cells sorted from blood, obtained in a trial of the OX40 agonist ivuxolimab. The nucleotides read TGTGCCAGCAGCCTGGACGGGTCAGCCTACAATGAGCAGTTCTTC. The encoded protein is CASSLDGSAYNEQFF.